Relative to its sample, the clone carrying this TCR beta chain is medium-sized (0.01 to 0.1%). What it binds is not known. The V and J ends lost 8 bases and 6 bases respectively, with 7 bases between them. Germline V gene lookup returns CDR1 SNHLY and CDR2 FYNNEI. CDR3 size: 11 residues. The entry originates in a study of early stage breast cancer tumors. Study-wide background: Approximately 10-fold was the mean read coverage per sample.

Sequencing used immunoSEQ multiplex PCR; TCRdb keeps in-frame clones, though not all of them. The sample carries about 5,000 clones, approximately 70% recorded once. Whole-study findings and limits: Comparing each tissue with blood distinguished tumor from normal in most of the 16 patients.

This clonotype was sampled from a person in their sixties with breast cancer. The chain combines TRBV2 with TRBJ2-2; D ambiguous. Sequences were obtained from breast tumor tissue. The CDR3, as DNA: TGTGCCAGCCTTGGGGCCGGGGAGCTGTTTTTT. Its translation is CASLGAGELFF.